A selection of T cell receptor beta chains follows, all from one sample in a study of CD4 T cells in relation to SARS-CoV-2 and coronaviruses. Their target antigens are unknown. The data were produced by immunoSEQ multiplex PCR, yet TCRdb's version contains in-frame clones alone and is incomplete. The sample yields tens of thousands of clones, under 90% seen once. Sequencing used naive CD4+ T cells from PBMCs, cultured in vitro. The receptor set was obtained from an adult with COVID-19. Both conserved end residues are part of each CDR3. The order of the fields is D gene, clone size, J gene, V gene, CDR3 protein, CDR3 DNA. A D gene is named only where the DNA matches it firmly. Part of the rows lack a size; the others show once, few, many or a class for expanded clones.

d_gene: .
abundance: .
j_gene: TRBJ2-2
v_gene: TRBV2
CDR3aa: CASRGGQANTGELFF
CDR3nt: TGTGCCAGCAGGGGGGGACAAGCGAACACCGGGGAGCTGTTTTTT

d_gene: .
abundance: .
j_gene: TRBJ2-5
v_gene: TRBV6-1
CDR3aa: CASSDVVQETQYF
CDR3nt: TGTGCCAGCAGTGACGTGGTCCAAGAGACCCAGTACTTC

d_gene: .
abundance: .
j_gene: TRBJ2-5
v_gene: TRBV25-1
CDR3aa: CASSRRDLGETQYF
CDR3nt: TGTGCCAGCAGTCGCAGGGATCTAGGCGAGACCCAGTACTTC

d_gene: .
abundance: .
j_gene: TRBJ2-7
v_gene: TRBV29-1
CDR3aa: CSGGSQAEGEQYF
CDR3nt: TGCAGCGGAGGGAGTCAGGCTGAAGGCGAGCAGTACTTC

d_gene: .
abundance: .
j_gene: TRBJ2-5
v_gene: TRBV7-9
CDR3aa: CASSLGVEGETQYF
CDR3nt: TGTGCCAGCAGCTTAGGAGTTGAAGGGGAGACCCAGTACTTC

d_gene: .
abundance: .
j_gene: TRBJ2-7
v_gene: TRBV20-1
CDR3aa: CSASDSGAPTLEQYF
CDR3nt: TGCAGTGCCAGTGATAGCGGAGCCCCCACGTTAGAGCAGTACTTC

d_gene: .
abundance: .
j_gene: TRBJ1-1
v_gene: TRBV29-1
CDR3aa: CSVEGRMNTEAFF
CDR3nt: TGCAGCGTTGAAGGCAGAATGAACACTGAAGCTTTCTTT

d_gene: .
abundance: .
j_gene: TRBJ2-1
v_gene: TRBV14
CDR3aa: CASSQGSGTRSYNEQFF
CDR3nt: TGTGCCAGCAGCCAAGGGTCCGGGACGCGCTCCTACAATGAGCAGTTCTTC

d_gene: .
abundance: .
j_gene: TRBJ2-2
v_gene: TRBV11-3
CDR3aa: CASSLVVTGELFF
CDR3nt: TGTGCCAGCAGCTTAGTGGTCACCGGGGAGCTGTTTTTT

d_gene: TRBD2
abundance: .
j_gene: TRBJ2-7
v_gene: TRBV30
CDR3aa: CAWTGTSGGRRYF
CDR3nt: TGTGCCTGGACCGGGACTAGCGGGGGACGGCGGTACTTC

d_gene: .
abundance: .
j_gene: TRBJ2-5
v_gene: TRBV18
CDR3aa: CASSPPFGETQYF
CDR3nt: TGTGCCAGCTCACCACCATTTGGAGAGACCCAGTACTTC

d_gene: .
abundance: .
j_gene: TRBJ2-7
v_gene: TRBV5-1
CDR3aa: CASSLLSGNEQYF
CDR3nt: TGCGCCAGCAGCTTGTTATCGGGAAACGAGCAGTACTTC

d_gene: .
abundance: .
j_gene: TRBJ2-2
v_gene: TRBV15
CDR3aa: CATSRAGELFF
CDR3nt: TGTGCCACCAGCAGAGCCGGGGAGCTGTTTTTT

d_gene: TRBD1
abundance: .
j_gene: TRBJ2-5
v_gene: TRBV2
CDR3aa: CASKQGAETQYF
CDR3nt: TGTGCCAGCAAGCAGGGGGCAGAGACCCAGTACTTC

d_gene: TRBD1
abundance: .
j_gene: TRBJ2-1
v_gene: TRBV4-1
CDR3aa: CASSPRDRIDNEQFF
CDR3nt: TGCGCCAGCAGCCCCCGGGACAGGATTGATAATGAGCAGTTCTTC

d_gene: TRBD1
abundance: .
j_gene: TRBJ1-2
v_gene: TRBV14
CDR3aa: CASSQAGTGNYGYTF
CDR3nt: TGTGCCAGCAGCCAAGCCGGGACAGGGAACTATGGCTACACCTTC

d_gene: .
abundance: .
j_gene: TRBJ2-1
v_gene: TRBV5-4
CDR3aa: CASSLQSGADEQFF
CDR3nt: TGTGCCAGCAGCTTGCAATCGGGGGCGGACGAGCAGTTCTTC

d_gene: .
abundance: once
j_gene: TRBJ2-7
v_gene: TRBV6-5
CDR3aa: CASSTDSQSYEQYF
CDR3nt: TGTGCCAGCAGTACGGACAGTCAATCCTACGAGCAGTACTTC

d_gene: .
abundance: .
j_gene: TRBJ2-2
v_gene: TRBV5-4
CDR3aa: CASSLETVTGELFF
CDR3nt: TGTGCCAGCAGCTTGGAGACGGTCACCGGGGAGCTGTTTTTT

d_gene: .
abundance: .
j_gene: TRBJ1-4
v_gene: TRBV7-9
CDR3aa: CASSPPDSEKLFF
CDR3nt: TGTGCCAGCAGCCCCCCGGACAGTGAAAAACTGTTTTTT

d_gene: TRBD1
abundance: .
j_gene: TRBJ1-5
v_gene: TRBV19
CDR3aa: CASSIAGGDQPQHF
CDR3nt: TGTGCCAGTAGTATAGCAGGGGGCGATCAGCCCCAGCATTTT

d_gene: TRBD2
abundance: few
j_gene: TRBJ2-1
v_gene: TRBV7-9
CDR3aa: CASSLEPITSGLSYNEQFF
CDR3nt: TGTGCCAGCAGCTTAGAACCGATAACTAGCGGACTATCCTACAATGAGCAGTTCTTC